Shown below are 22 T cell receptor beta chains from a single sample sequenced in a study of T cell responses to AZD1222 COVID-19 vaccine. Libraries were prepared by immunoSEQ multiplex PCR; TCRdb keeps only in-frame clonotypes and omits some of them. The table has under 200,000 clones, about 92% seen once. This specimen consisted of peripheral blood, obtained 28 days after the second dose of the MenACWY control vaccine. These TCRs come from an adult who received the MenACWY meningococcal vaccine as a control.

V and J are TRBV11-3 and TRBJ2-1; D might be TRBD1 or TRBD2, each matching 6 bases. V lost 5 bases, J lost 3 bases, and 14 bases lay in between. The CDR3 spans 15 residues. CDR1 and CDR2 from the germline V gene are SGHNT and YENEEA. Written as DNA, the CDR3 is TGTGCCAGCAGCCGGCGGGACATCTACTACAATGAGCAGTTCTTC. Translating gives CASSRRDIYYNEQFF.

The rearrangement links TRBV7-8 to TRBJ1-1; 7 positions agree with TRBD1. Germline CDR1 is SGHVS and CDR2 is FQNEAQ. The CDR3 covers 15 residues. J was trimmed by 0 bases and V by 1 base; bases with no gene match: 2. CDR3 loop: CASSLVRGLNTEAFF. The DNA of the CDR3 is TGTGCCAGCAGCTTAGTTAGGGGGCTGAACACTGAAGCTTTCTTT.

The V and J genes are TRBV21-1 and TRBJ2-7; the D call of TRBD2 is as the table states it, not checked on the DNA. TRBV21-1 is a recognized pseudogene. The CDR3 is 17 amino acids. For the CDR3, the DNA is TGTGCCAGCAGCCCCGGGTCCGAGACTACAATCTCCTACGAGCAGTACTTC. Its protein is CASSPGSETTISYEQYF.

The gene calls are TRBV3-1 (or the pseudogene TRBV3-2) and TRBJ1-1; weak D call: TRBD1 (5 bases). The germline V and J ends were trimmed by 0 bases and 0 bases, with 11 bases remaining between them. The CDR3 runs to 16 residues. Germline CDR1 reads LGHDT; CDR2 reads YNNKEL (reference sequence). CDR3 protein: CASSQDRGEMNTEAFF. The CDR3 DNA reads as TGTGCCAGCAGCCAAGATCGGGGGGAGATGAACACTGAAGCTTTCTTT.

The rearrangement links TRBV28 to TRBJ2-2; D is undetermined. The CDR3 length is 17 residues. Germline V gene sequence: CDR1 MDHEN, CDR2 SYDVKM. Trimming left V 3 bases short and J 4 bases short, with 18 bases between. CDR3 amino acids: CASSFMGKTRLTGELFF. Here the CDR3 DNA reads TGTGCCAGCAGTTTCATGGGTAAAACTCGGCTCACCGGGGAGCTGTTTTTT.

J is TRBJ2-7 and V is TRBV6-6; D remains ambiguous. The CDR3 contains 11 residues. Trimming took off 6 bases at V and 7 bases at J, with 10 bases between the two ends. Germline loops: CDR1 MNHNY, CDR2 SVGAGI (reference sequence). The CDR3 here is CASRAGSEQYF. In nucleotides, the CDR3 is TGTGCCAGCAGGGCAGGCTCTGAGCAGTACTTC.

The chain carries TRBV9 and TRBJ2-5; no firm D call. Germline-derived CDR1 and CDR2 are SGDLS and YYNGEE. Trimming removed 2 bases at V and 0 bases at J, with 5 bases between. There are 13 residues in the CDR3. The CDR3 nucleotides are TGTGCCAGCAGCGTTAGTTACCAAGAGACCCAGTACTTC. It translates to CASSVSYQETQYF.

The chain links TRBV27 to TRBJ2-2; D might be TRBD1 (5 bases). V dropped 6 bases and J dropped 1 base, with 9 bases sitting between them. The CDR3 loop spans 14 amino acids. Germline V lookup: CDR1 MNHEY, CDR2 SMNVEV (reference sequence). The CDR3 DNA reads TGTGCCAGCAGCCCGACAGAGAACACCGGGGAGCTGTTTTTT. It is translated as CASSPTENTGELFF.

This clone appeared a few times. This rearrangement joins TRBV5-6 to TRBJ2-1; 7 bases agree with TRBD2. Germline CDR1 reads SGHDT; CDR2 reads YYEEEE. This CDR3 is 15 amino acids long. V trimming: 4 bases; J trimming: 1 base; junction bases outside the gene matches: 5. Here the CDR3 DNA reads TGTGCCAGCAGCGGCGGGAGTCGGTCCTACAATGAGCAGTTCTTC. Encoded protein: CASSGGSRSYNEQFF.

The rearrangement joins TRBV12-3 or TRBV12-4 to TRBJ1-1; the D is unclear. With 6 bases removed from V and 0 bases from J, the gap between germline ends came to 8 bases. The CDR3 spans 13 residues. CDR3 sequence (DNA): TGTGCCAGCAGCCGAAGGGTGAACACTGAAGCTTTCTTT. Encoded protein: CASSRRVNTEAFF.

J is TRBJ1-4 and V is TRBV5-5; weak D call: TRBD1 (5 bases). The germline V and J ends were trimmed by 4 bases and 7 bases, with 17 bases remaining between them. The CDR3 extends over 15 amino acids. Germline V gene sequence: CDR1 SGHKS, CDR2 YYEKEE (reference sequence). The CDR3 DNA reads TGTGCCAGCAGCCCGGGAGGGGCTCTAGGTGAAAAACTGTTTTTT. This translates into CASSPGGALGEKLFF.

The chain is built from TRBV9 and TRBJ2-5; D not certain. This CDR3 is 11 amino acids long. With 3 bases removed from V and 2 bases from J, the gap between germline ends came to 2 bases. The germline CDR1 and CDR2 sequences are SGDLS and YYNGEE. Written as DNA, the CDR3 is TGTGCCAGCAGCGCACAAGAGACCCAGTACTTC. As protein: CASSAQETQYF. Filled out from reference TRBV9 and TRBJ2-5, the complete variable domain reads DSGVTQTPKHLITATGQRVTLRCSPRSGDLSVYWYQQSLDQGLQFLIQYYNGEERAKGNILERFSAQQFPDLHSELNLSSLELGDSALYFCASSAQETQYFGPGTRLLVL.

CDR3 DNA sequence: TGTGCCAGTAGTATAGGTGAGGTTCCCAATCAGCCCCAGCATTTT. Translation gives CASSIGEVPNQPQHF. The gene calls are TRBV19 and TRBJ1-5; D is uncertain. V was trimmed by 1 base and J by 3 bases, leaving 10 bases between them. Germline V gene lookup returns CDR1 LNHDA and CDR2 SQIVND (reference sequence). The CDR3 sequence is 15 residues long.

The rearrangement links TRBV13 to TRBJ2-3, with unresolved D. The CDR3 has 13 amino acids. Germline V gene data show CDR1 as PRHDT and CDR2 as FYEKMQ (reference sequence). The V and J ends lost 5 bases and 4 bases respectively, with 10 bases between them. The DNA of the CDR3 is TGTGCCAGCAGCCTCTTAGTTGCAGATACGCAGTATTTT. This translates into CASSLLVADTQYF.

CDR3 loop: CASSQPQISGPINEKLFF. As DNA, the CDR3 is TGTGCCAGCAGCCAACCCCAAATAAGTGGGCCTATAAATGAAAAACTGTTTTTT. V is TRBV16 and J is TRBJ1-4; D remains ambiguous. Trimming took 2 bases from V and 5 from J, leaving 21 bases between them. Per the germline V gene, CDR1 is KGHSY and CDR2 is FQNENV. CDR3 length: 18 residues.

This chain links TRBV19 with TRBJ1-1; 8 bases align to TRBD1. This CDR3 spans 13 amino acids. CDR1 and CDR2 (germline): LNHDA, SQIVND (reference sequence). The trim removed 7 bases at V and 5 bases at J, leaving 6 bases unmatched. In DNA form, the CDR3 reads TGTGCCAGTATACAGGGGGGGAGAACTGAAGCTTTCTTT. Its translation is CASIQGGRTEAFF.

V gene TRBV9 combines with J gene TRBJ2-1, with 10 positions matching TRBD2. CDR1 is SGDLS and CDR2 is YYNGEE in the germline V gene. Unmatched junction bases numbered 9, after V lost 0 bases and J lost 9 bases. CDR3 size: 16 residues. The CDR3 DNA sequence: TGTGCCAGCAGCGTAGCCTCTAGCGGGAGCCGGGCTGAGCAGTTCTTC. The encoded protein is CASSVASSGSRAEQFF.

A single count supports this clone. The chain carries TRBV3-1 (or the pseudogene TRBV3-2) and TRBJ2-1, with D possibly being TRBD2 (5 bases). Trimming took 3 bases from V and 0 from J, leaving 9 bases between them. This CDR3 has 15 amino acids. Germline V gives CDR1 LGHDT, CDR2 YNNKEL (reference sequence). The CDR3 DNA reads as TGTGCCAGCAGCCAGACGGGGAACTCCTACAATGAGCAGTTCTTC. Encoded protein: CASSQTGNSYNEQFF.

The chain couples TRBV13 to TRBJ2-7; a weak D match, TRBD2 (6 bases). V was shortened by 4 bases and J by 2 bases, with 9 bases between the two germline ends. The CDR3 is 13 amino acids. Germline V CDR1 and CDR2: PRHDT, FYEKMQ (reference sequence). The CDR3 bases are TGTGCCAGCAGCTCCGGAGGGACCTACGAGCAGTACTTC. Its translation is CASSSGGTYEQYF.

The V gene is TRBV7-2, the J gene TRBJ2-1; D is possibly TRBD1 (6 bases). V lost 2 bases, J lost 4 bases, and 6 bases lay in between. The CDR3 is 13 residues long. Germline lookup yields CDR1 SGHTA and CDR2 FQGNSA. CDR3 residues: CASSLTGYNEQFF. The CDR3 nucleotides are TGTGCCAGCAGCTTAACAGGGTACAATGAGCAGTTCTTC. Combining the CDR3 with reference TRBV7-2 and TRBJ2-1 gives the whole variable domain GAGVSQSPSNKVTEKGKDVELRCDPISGHTALYWYRQSLGQGLEFLIYFQGNSAPDKSGLPSDRFSAERTGGSVSTLTIQRTQQEDSAVYLCASSLTGYNEQFFGPGTRLTVL.

This rearrangement joins TRBV4-1 to TRBJ2-1; no clear D. Germline V CDR1 and CDR2: MGHRA, YSYEKL. The CDR3 runs 15 residues. Trimming took off 0 bases at V and 8 bases at J, with 14 bases between the two ends. This chain's CDR3 is CASSQEASYPDEQFF. CDR3 nucleotide sequence: TGCGCCAGCAGCCAAGAGGCGTCCTACCCCGATGAGCAGTTCTTC.

The rearrangement uses TRBV5-1 and TRBJ2-2; 9 bases fit TRBD1. Trimming took 5 bases from V and 2 from J; bases not matched to a gene: 4. Germline-derived CDR1 and CDR2 are SGHRS and YFSETQ. This CDR3 comprises 15 residues. The CDR3 reads CASRPGQGNTGELFF. In DNA, the CDR3 is TGCGCCAGCAGGCCGGGACAGGGCAACACCGGGGAGCTGTTTTTT.